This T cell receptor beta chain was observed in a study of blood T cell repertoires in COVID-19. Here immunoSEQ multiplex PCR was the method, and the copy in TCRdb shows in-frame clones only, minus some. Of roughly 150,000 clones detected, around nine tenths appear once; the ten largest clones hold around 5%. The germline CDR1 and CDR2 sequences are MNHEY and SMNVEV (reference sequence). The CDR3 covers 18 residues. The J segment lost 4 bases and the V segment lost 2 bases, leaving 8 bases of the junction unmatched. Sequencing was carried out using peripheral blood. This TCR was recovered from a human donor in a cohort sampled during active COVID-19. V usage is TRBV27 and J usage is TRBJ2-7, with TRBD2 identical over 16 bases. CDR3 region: CASSLRGLAGGPGYEQYF. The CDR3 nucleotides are TGTGCCAGCAGTTTACGGGGACTAGCGGGAGGGCCTGGATACGAGCAGTACTTC.